This passage covers 30 T cell receptor beta chains from one sample sequenced in a study of T-cell memory formation after mild COVID-19 (dated by TCRdb to about 2021). Library generation was performed with 5' RACE. The listed sequencing device is Illumina NovaSeq 6000. Using fastp at Q25 and MiXCR, TCRdb reprocessed the public reads and kept productive beta chains. CDR3 protein sequences are deduplicated, and each keeps its most common genes and DNA. The sample table holds hundreds of thousands of distinct CDR3 sequences, of which roughly 15% were seen once. Clones ranked in the top ten supply approximately 22% of the sample. The sample comprised PBMCs or a T cell subset sorted from them (not recorded which). All receptors come from a man in his late teens or twenties who had mild COVID-19 (a few samples of this study predate the infection). The sample titles of this study are shuffled in the database, so cell type and time point are left out; the donor was told from shared clones.

CDR3 DNA: TGCGCCAGCAGCCACAACACAGGAATCTCCTACGAGCAGTACTTC. Residues: CASSHNTGISYEQYF. This chain links TRBV4-1 with TRBJ2-7; D might be TRBD1 (5 bases). Deletions cut 3 bases from V and 0 bases from J, with 12 bases between. Germline-derived CDR1 and CDR2 are MGHRA and YSYEKL. This CDR3 spans 15 amino acids.

This clonotype was counted ten times or more. This rearrangement joins TRBV5-1 to TRBJ2-3; D perhaps matches TRBD2 (5 bases). Between the trimmed V and J ends, which lost 4 bases and 5 bases, there was a span of 8 bases. The CDR3 extends over 12 amino acids. Germline CDR1 and CDR2: SGHRS and YFSETQ. In nucleotides, the CDR3 is TGCGCCAGCAGCCCCCGGGGAGATACGCAGTATTTT. This translates into CASSPRGDTQYF.

This clonotype showed up just a few times. This chain connects TRBV5-1 to TRBJ1-6; unclear D gene. The germline V and J ends were trimmed by 3 bases and 0 bases, with 7 bases remaining between them. The germline CDR1 and CDR2 sequences are SGHRS and YFSETQ. CDR3 length: 15 residues. CDR3 sequence reads: CASSSGRSYNSPLHF. CDR3 bases: TGCGCCAGCAGCTCAGGACGCTCCTATAATTCACCCCTCCACTTT.

This clonotype has a handful of counts. This chain uses TRBV7-3 with TRBJ2-2; D is unclear. Germline CDR1 and CDR2: SGHTA and FQGTGA. CDR3 length: 16 amino acids. V shed 2 bases and J shed 1 base, with 11 bases lying between them. In DNA form, the CDR3 reads TGTGCCAGCAGCTTACTCGCAGGCATGAACACCGGGGAGCTGTTTTTT. It specifies CASSLLAGMNTGELFF.

This clonotype was observed a handful of times. CDR3 sequence (DNA): TGTGCCAGCAGTGACTCAACTAGCGGGGGGGGAGATACGCAGTATTTT. It translates to CASSDSTSGGGDTQYF. The chain joins TRBV6-4 to TRBJ2-3, with 13 bases fitting TRBD2. Unmatched junction bases numbered 2, after V lost 0 bases and J lost 5 bases. The CDR3 contains 16 residues. In germline, CDR1 is MRHNA, CDR2 SNTAGT.

For the CDR3, the DNA is TGTGCCAGCAGCTTTAATTCTCTGGATACGCAGTATTTT. The encoded protein is CASSFNSLDTQYF. This chain connects TRBV7-6 to TRBJ2-3; no definite D call. Germline assignment: CDR1 SGHVS and CDR2 FNYEAQ. The ends were cut back, 3 bases at V and 6 bases at J, with 10 bases in the middle. The CDR3 totals 13 residues.

A few counts support this clonotype. This chain joins TRBV5-1 and TRBJ1-2; 7 bases are a match to TRBD1. This CDR3 spans 17 amino acids. The ends lost 4 bases at V and 6 bases at J; junction bases unmatched: 18. The germline CDR1 and CDR2 sequences are SGHRS and YFSETQ. The CDR3 DNA reads as TGCGCCAGCAGCACCGGCACCGGGACAGTCAAATCCAATGGCTACACCTTC. It specifies CASSTGTGTVKSNGYTF. Combining the CDR3 with reference TRBV5-1 and TRBJ1-2 gives the whole variable domain KAGVTQTPRYLIKTRGQQVTLSCSPISGHRSVSWYQQTPGQGLQFLFEYFSETQRNKGNFPGRFSGRQFSNSRSEMNVSTLELGDSALYLCASSTGTGTVKSNGYTFGSGTRLTVV.

The gene calls are TRBV4-1 and TRBJ1-3; a possible D gene is TRBD1 (5 bases). The CDR3 is 15 amino acids. Germline V lookup: CDR1 MGHRA, CDR2 YSYEKL. Deletions cut 4 bases from V and 3 bases from J, with 13 bases between. CDR3 sequence (DNA): TGCGCCAGCAGCCGACTGACAGCCTTTGGAAACACCATATATTTT. Residues: CASSRLTAFGNTIYF.

This clonotype was seen a handful of times. This chain uses TRBV5-6 with TRBJ1-4, with D perhaps TRBD1 (5 bases). The CDR3 has 14 amino acids. Germline lookup yields CDR1 SGHDT and CDR2 YYEEEE. V lost 3 bases to trimming and J lost 8 bases, with 14 bases between them. For the CDR3, the DNA is TGTGCCAGCAGCTGGGGGACCGGTCAGGAAAAACTGTTTTTT. As protein: CASSWGTGQEKLFF.

This clonotype was detected ten times or more. The chain carries TRBV7-2 and TRBJ2-5, with 8 bases matching TRBD2. The CDR3 loop spans 16 amino acids. Germline V gene lookup returns CDR1 SGHTA and CDR2 FQGNSA. The V segment lost 3 bases and the J segment 5 bases; nucleotides outside the gene matches: 11. The CDR3 DNA follows: TGTGCCAGCAGCTTGTATGGACGGGGGGGCCGCGAGACCCAGTACTTC. It specifies CASSLYGRGGRETQYF.

This clonotype was seen a handful of times. The chain carries TRBV4-2 and TRBJ1-6; maybe TRBD1 (5 bases). V was pared by 1 base and J by 10 bases, with 14 bases between. Germline V gives CDR1 LGHNA, CDR2 YNFKEQ. CDR3 size: 15 residues. The CDR3, as DNA: TGTGCCAGCAGCCAAGGGGGGACGCCCTGGTCACCCCTCCACTTT. Its protein product is CASSQGGTPWSPLHF.

In its sample, this clonotype was seen a few times. V gene TRBV7-9 combines with J gene TRBJ2-1, with D tentatively TRBD1 or TRBD2 (7 bases each). Germline CDR1 SEHNR, CDR2 FQNEAQ (reference sequence). V shed 4 bases and J shed 0 bases, with 13 bases lying between them. The CDR3 length is 16 residues. This CDR3 reads CASSSQGGSSYNEQFF. The DNA of the CDR3 is TGTGCCAGCAGCTCCCAGGGGGGGAGCTCCTACAATGAGCAGTTCTTC.

This clonotype was counted only a few times. V and J are TRBV4-1 and TRBJ1-5; D is possibly TRBD1 (5 bases). Germline loops: CDR1 MGHRA, CDR2 YSYEKL. The V gene lost 4 bases and the J gene lost 6 bases, with 10 bases spanning the gap. This CDR3 comprises 13 residues. CDR3 amino acids: CASSPQGTQPQHF. The CDR3 nucleotides are TGCGCCAGCAGCCCCCAGGGAACTCAGCCCCAGCATTTT.

The chain is built from TRBV19 and TRBJ2-1; D ambiguous. The CDR3 is 14 residues long. The V and J ends lost 3 bases and 10 bases respectively, with 16 bases between them. CDR1 is LNHDA and CDR2 is SQIVND in the germline V gene (reference sequence). CDR3 DNA sequence: TGTGCCAGTAGTATCGATTCCCCAGGTTGGGAGCAGTTCTTC. It codes for CASSIDSPGWEQFF.

The chain recombines TRBV19 with TRBJ1-5; D is uncertain. Trimming took off 2 bases at V and 6 bases at J, with 14 bases between the two ends. This CDR3 contains 15 residues. Germline values: CDR1 LNHDA, CDR2 SQIVND (reference sequence). In DNA, the CDR3 is TGTGCCAGTAGTATAATACGTGGGTTCTCTCAGCCCCAGCATTTT. It encodes CASSIIRGFSQPQHF.

This chain uses TRBV6-6 with TRBJ1-2, with 7 bases matching TRBD1. CDR1 and CDR2 (germline): MNHNY, SVGAGI (reference sequence). Losses at the gene ends were 6 bases for V and 4 bases for J; bases not matched to a gene: 8. The CDR3 totals 14 residues. The CDR3 loop reads CASRAGGLFYGYTF. CDR3 DNA sequence: TGTGCCAGCAGGGCAGGGGGGCTCTTCTATGGCTACACCTTC.

This clonotype has a handful of counts. V is TRBV23-1 and J is TRBJ2-3; maybe TRBD2 (6 bases). TRBV23-1 is known as an ORF, though its function is uncertain. The CDR3 has 14 residues. V lost 10 bases and J lost 2, with 16 bases in between. The CDR3 region is CAILSPGDTDTQYF. DNA for the CDR3: TGCGCCATCCTCTCCCCGGGAGACACAGATACGCAGTATTTT.

This clonotype was recorded at least ten times. The V and J genes are TRBV7-2 and TRBJ1-3; perhaps TRBD1 as D (6 bases). Trimming took 5 bases from V and 3 from J, leaving 11 bases between them. From germline, CDR1 is SGHTA and CDR2 FQGNSA. The CDR3 contains 14 residues. The CDR3 protein is CASSQRGDGNTIYF. The CDR3 DNA reads as TGTGCCAGCAGCCAGAGGGGGGATGGAAACACCATATATTTT.

The genes are TRBV6-5 and TRBJ1-1; unclear D gene. CDR3 length equals 13 residues. CDR1 and CDR2 from the germline V gene are MNHEY and SVGAGI. V lost 3 bases and J 7 bases, leaving 12 bases between the germline ends. Written as DNA, the CDR3 is TGTGCCAGCAGTTATTCGGGGTCGGGTGAAGCTTTCTTT. Translation: CASSYSGSGEAFF.

This clonotype was found many times. This sequence joins TRBV7-2 and TRBJ2-3, with TRBD1 as a possible D gene (6 bases). Trimming cost V 1 base and J 3 bases, with 11 bases left between them. The germline CDR1 and CDR2 sequences are SGHTA and FQGNSA. CDR3 size: 15 residues. The CDR3, as DNA: TGTGCCAGCAGCTTAGTGGGGGCCAGGACAGATACGCAGTATTTT. It is translated as CASSLVGARTDTQYF.

This clonotype has more than one count but fewer than ten. The J gene is TRBJ2-4, the V gene TRBV20-1; 7 positions agree with TRBD2. The CDR3 has 16 amino acids. Germline V gives CDR1 DFQATT, CDR2 SNEGSKA (reference sequence). Losses at the gene ends were 4 bases for V and 5 bases for J; bases not matched to a gene: 14. This chain's CDR3 is CSATGRAGFIENIQYF. In DNA form, the CDR3 reads TGCAGTGCTACAGGGAGAGCGGGGTTTATCGAAAACATTCAGTACTTC.

The chain uses TRBV19 and TRBJ2-1, with D possibly being TRBD1 (6 bases). The germline V gene has CDR1 LNHDA and CDR2 SQIVND (reference sequence). The CDR3 covers 12 residues. Trimming shortened V by 8 bases and J by 5 bases, and 10 bases separated the two germline ends. CDR3 sequence reads: CASAQGHNEQFF. In DNA, the CDR3 is TGTGCCAGTGCACAGGGCCACAATGAGCAGTTCTTC.

The chain carries TRBV7-9 and TRBJ1-4; no firm D call. This CDR3 has 13 amino acids. The ends were cut back, 3 bases at V and 5 bases at J, with 7 bases in the middle. Germline CDR1 and CDR2: SEHNR and FQNEAQ (reference sequence). For the CDR3, the DNA is TGTGCCAGCAGCTTCTCGGTGAATGAAAAACTGTTTTTT. It specifies CASSFSVNEKLFF.

The gene calls are TRBV7-2 and TRBJ2-7; D gene uncertain. V was pared by 5 bases and J by 3 bases, with 8 bases between. CDR3 size: 12 residues. CDR1 and CDR2 from the germline V gene are SGHTA and FQGNSA. The CDR3 nucleotides read TGTGCCAGCAGCACACCGGGCTACGAGCAGTACTTC. Translation: CASSTPGYEQYF.

V is TRBV18 and J is TRBJ2-7, with D possibly being TRBD2 (7 bases). Germline-derived CDR1 and CDR2 are KGHSH and LQKENI. This CDR3 has 13 amino acids. Deletions cut 3 bases from V and 6 bases from J, with 12 bases between. The CDR3 DNA follows: TGTGCCAGCTCACCGGGGGGGGCAGTCGAGCAGTACGTC. Translating it yields CASSPGGAVEQYV.

V usage is TRBV30 and J usage is TRBJ2-2; TRBD1 matches at 8 bases. J was trimmed by 3 bases and V by 2 bases; bases with no gene match: 8. The CDR3 consists of 16 residues. Germline assignment: CDR1 GTSNPN and CDR2 SVGIG (reference sequence). CDR3 protein: CAWSPTGVGDTGELFF. DNA of the CDR3: TGTGCCTGGAGTCCGACAGGGGTCGGCGACACCGGGGAGCTGTTTTTT.

The table lists this clonotype with many counts. The V gene is TRBV7-2, the J gene TRBJ1-1; D gene unclear. Germline V lookup: CDR1 SGHTA, CDR2 FQGNSA. The V end lost 1 base, the J end lost 3 bases, and 6 bases lay between the germline ends. This CDR3 contains 13 residues. The DNA for the CDR3 is TGTGCCAGCAGCTTAGTTTTGGACACTGAAGCTTTCTTT. This encodes CASSLVLDTEAFF.

This clonotype was seen a handful of times. This sequence joins TRBV6-5 and TRBJ2-2; possible D gene TRBD1, 5 bases. There are 14 residues in the CDR3. Trimming left V 5 bases short and J 4 bases short, with 11 bases between. Germline CDR1 and CDR2: MNHEY and SVGAGI. CDR3 nucleotide sequence: TGTGCCAGCAGTCCCGCAAGGGGCACCGGGGAGCTGTTTTTT. Amino acid sequence: CASSPARGTGELFF.

This clonotype was seen only a few times. The chain couples TRBV4-3 to TRBJ1-2, with D maybe TRBD1 (5 bases). Looked up from germline, CDR1 is LGHNA and CDR2 is YSLEER. With 3 bases removed from V and 14 bases from J, the gap between germline ends came to 19 bases. The CDR3 has 13 amino acids. CDR3 in DNA: TGCGCCAGCAGCCACGCCGCAGGGAGAGGAGCTACCTTC. Encoded protein: CASSHAAGRGATF.

The V gene is TRBV5-1, the J gene TRBJ2-5, with 7 bases identical to TRBD1. CDR3 length equals 16 residues. The germline V gene has CDR1 SGHRS and CDR2 YFSETQ. With V trimmed by 0 bases and J by 4 bases, 9 bases remained unmatched. The CDR3 protein is CASSLEQGTVAETQYF. Written as DNA, the CDR3 is TGCGCCAGCAGCTTGGAACAGGGGACGGTAGCAGAGACCCAGTACTTC.